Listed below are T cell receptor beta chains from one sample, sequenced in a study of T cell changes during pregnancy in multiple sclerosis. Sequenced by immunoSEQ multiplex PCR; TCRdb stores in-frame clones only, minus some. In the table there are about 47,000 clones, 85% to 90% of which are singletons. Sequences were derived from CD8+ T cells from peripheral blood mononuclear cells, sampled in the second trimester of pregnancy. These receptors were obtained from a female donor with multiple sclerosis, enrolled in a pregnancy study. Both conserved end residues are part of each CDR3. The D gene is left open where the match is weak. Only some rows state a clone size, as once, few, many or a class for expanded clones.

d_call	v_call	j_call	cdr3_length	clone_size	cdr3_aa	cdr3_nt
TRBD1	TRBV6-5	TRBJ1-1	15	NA	CASRRRQGTYTEAFF	TGTGCCAGCAGACGCCGACAGGGGACCTACACTGAAGCTTTCTTT
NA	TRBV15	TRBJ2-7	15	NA	CATSRDAGDPYEQYF	TGTGCCACCAGCAGAGATGCAGGGGATCCCTACGAGCAGTACTTC
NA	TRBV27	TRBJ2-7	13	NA	CASSFGLRYEQYF	TGTGCCAGCAGTTTCGGACTACGTTACGAGCAGTACTTC
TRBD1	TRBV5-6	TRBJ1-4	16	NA	CASSSGTGGSWEKLFF	TGTGCCAGCAGCTCCGGGACAGGGGGAAGTTGGGAAAAACTGTTTTTT
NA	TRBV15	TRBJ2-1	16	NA	CATSRDHGGIDNEQFF	TGTGCCACCAGCAGAGACCACGGGGGTATCGACAATGAGCAGTTCTTC
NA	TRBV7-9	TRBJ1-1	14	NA	CASIRQELNTEAFF	TGTGCCAGCATCCGACAGGAACTTAACACTGAAGCTTTCTTT
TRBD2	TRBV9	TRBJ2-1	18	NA	CASSVEWGTSGVYNEQFF	TGTGCCAGCAGCGTAGAGTGGGGGACTAGCGGGGTGTACAATGAGCAGTTCTTC
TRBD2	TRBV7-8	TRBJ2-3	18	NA	CASSAESLAGGFTDTQYF	TGTGCCAGCAGCGCGGAGTCACTAGCGGGGGGGTTCACTGATACGCAGTATTTT
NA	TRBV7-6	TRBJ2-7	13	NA	CASSSGSSYEQYF	TGTGCCAGCAGCTCGGGGTCCAGCTACGAGCAGTACTTC
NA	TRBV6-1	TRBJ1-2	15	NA	CASSDHRVVSYGYTF	TGTGCCAGCAGTGACCACAGGGTAGTTAGCTATGGCTACACCTTC
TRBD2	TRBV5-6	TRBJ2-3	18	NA	CASSLRTSGPVLRYTQYF	TGTGCCAGCAGCTTGAGGACTAGCGGGCCCGTTCTTAGGTATACGCAGTATTTT
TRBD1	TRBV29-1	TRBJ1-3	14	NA	CSVQYRGSWDTIYF	TGCAGCGTCCAATACAGGGGCAGTTGGGACACCATATATTTT
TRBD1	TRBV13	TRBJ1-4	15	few	CASSDGDRENEKLFF	TGTGCCAGCAGCGATGGGGACAGAGAGAATGAAAAACTGTTTTTT
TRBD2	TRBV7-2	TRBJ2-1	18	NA	CASSPGLAATSFYNEQFF	TGTGCCAGCAGTCCGGGACTAGCGGCTACAAGCTTCTACAATGAGCAGTTCTTC
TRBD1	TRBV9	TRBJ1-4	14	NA	CASSAQGGNEKLFF	TGTGCCAGCAGCGCACAGGGGGGGAATGAAAAACTGTTTTTT
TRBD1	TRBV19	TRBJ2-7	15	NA	CASSIGTGVVYEQYF	TGTGCCAGTAGTATCGGGACAGGGGTGGTCTACGAGCAGTACTTC
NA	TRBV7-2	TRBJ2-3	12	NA	CASSSMLDTQYF	TGTGCCAGCAGCTCCATGTTAGATACGCAGTATTTT
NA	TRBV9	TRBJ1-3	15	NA	CASSVDPGEGNTIYF	TGTGCCAGCAGCGTAGATCCAGGGGAGGGAAACACCATATATTTT
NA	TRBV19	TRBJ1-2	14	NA	CASSIRGHNYGYTF	TGTGCCAGTAGTATCAGGGGTCATAACTATGGCTACACCTTC
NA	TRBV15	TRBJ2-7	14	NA	CATSRELGDYEQYF	TGTGCCACCAGCAGAGAACTCGGAGACTACGAGCAGTACTTC
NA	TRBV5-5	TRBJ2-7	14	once	CASSLARNTYEQYF	TGTGCCAGCAGCTTGGCCAGGAACACCTACGAGCAGTACTTC
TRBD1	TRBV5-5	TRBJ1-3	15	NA	CASSRGTDSGNTIYF	TGTGCCAGCAGCCGTGGGACAGACTCTGGAAACACCATATATTTT
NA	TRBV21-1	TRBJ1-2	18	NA	CASSKKGKWTGSRYGYTF	TGTGCCAGCAGCAAAAAGGGAAAATGGACCGGGAGTCGCTATGGCTACACCTTC
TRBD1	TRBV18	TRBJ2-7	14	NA	CASSPPGGTYEQYF	TGTGCCAGCTCACCACCAGGGGGCACTTACGAGCAGTACTTC
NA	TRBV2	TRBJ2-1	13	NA	CASSVPEHNEQFF	TGTGCCAGCAGTGTGCCCGAGCACAATGAGCAGTTCTTC
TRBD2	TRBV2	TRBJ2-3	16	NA	CASTGTSGGAGDTQYF	TGTGCCAGCACCGGGACTAGCGGGGGGGCTGGAGATACGCAGTATTTT
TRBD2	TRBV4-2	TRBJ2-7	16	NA	CASSFTRGGGGYEQYF	TGTGCCAGCAGTTTCACCCGCGGGGGGGGTGGCTACGAGCAGTACTTC
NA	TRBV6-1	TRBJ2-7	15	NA	CASSAQGESVYEQYF	TGTGCCAGCAGTGCGCAGGGTGAGAGTGTATACGAGCAGTACTTC
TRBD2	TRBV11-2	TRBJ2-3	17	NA	CASSLRLAVIGTDTQYF	TGTGCCAGCAGCTTACGACTAGCGGTAATAGGCACAGATACGCAGTATTTT
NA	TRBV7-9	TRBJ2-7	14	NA	CASSRDSQAYEQYF	TGTGCCAGCAGCCGTGACAGTCAGGCCTACGAGCAGTACTTC
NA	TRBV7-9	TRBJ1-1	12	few	CASSPELTEAFF	TGTGCCAGCAGCCCGGAGTTGACTGAAGCTTTCTTT
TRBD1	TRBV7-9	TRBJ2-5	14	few	CASSWGQLRETQYF	TGTGCCAGCAGCTGGGGACAGTTGAGGGAGACCCAGTACTTC
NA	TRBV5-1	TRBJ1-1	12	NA	CASSSDNTEAFF	TGCGCCAGCAGCTCTGACAACACAGAAGCTTTCTTT
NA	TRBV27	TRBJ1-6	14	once	CASTRGGYNSPLHF	TGTGCCAGCACGCGGGGGGGGTATAATTCACCCCTCCACTTT
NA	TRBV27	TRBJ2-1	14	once	CASSMGRHQNEQFF	TGTGCCAGCAGTATGGGGAGACATCAAAATGAGCAGTTCTTC